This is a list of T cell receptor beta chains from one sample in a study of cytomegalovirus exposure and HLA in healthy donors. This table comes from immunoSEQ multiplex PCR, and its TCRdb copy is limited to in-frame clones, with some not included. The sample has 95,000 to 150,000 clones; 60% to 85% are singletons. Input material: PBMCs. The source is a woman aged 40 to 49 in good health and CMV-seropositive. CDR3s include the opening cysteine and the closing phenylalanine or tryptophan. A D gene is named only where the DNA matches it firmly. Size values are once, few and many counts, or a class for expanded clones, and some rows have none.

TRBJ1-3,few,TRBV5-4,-,CASSLDRAGNTIYF,TGTGCCAGCAGCTTGGACAGGGCTGGAAACACCATATATTTT
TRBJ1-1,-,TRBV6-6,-,CASSHRESPEAFF,TGTGCCAGTTCCCACCGGGAGTCCCCTGAAGCTTTCTTT
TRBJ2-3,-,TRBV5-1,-,CASSLNQGGTDTQYF,TGCGCCAGCAGCTTGAACCAGGGTGGCACAGATACGCAGTATTTT
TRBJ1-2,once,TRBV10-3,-,CAISDSNGYTF,TGTGCCATCAGTGATTCTAATGGCTACACCTTC
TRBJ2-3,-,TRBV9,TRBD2,CASSAAGGEGDTQYF,TGTGCCAGCAGCGCCGCGGGGGGCGAGGGAGATACGCAGTATTTT
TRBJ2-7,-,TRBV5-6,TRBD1,CASRYSGTGGYEQYF,TGTGCCAGCAGGTACTCCGGGACAGGGGGCTACGAGCAGTACTTC
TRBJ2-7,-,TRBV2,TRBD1,CASSRTGNRSYEQYF,TGTGCCAGCAGTCGGACAGGCAACAGGTCCTACGAGCAGTACTTC
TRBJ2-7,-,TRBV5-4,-,CASSLGQGSSYEQYF,TGTGCCAGCAGCTTGGGGCAGGGAAGTTCCTACGAGCAGTACTTC
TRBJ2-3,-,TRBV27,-,CASSLSTGIVSTDTQYF,TGTGCCAGCAGTTTATCCACGGGGATAGTCAGCACAGATACGCAGTATTTT
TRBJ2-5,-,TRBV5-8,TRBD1,CASSLGVTGGLQETQYF,TGTGCCAGCAGCTTGGGGGTTACAGGGGGTCTCCAAGAGACCCAGTACTTC
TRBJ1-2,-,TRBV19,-,CASSIEAGIYGYTF,TGTGCCAGTAGTATCGAGGCAGGGATCTATGGCTACACCTTC
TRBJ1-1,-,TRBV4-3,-,CASSQGQAFTEAFF,TGCGCCAGCAGCCAAGGACAGGCCTTCACTGAAGCTTTCTTT
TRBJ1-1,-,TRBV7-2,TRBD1,CASSPDQGATEAFF,TGTGCCAGCAGCCCAGACCAGGGGGCCACTGAAGCTTTCTTT
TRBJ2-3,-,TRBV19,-,CATTSGYTDTQYF,TGTGCCACCACGAGCGGGTACACAGATACGCAGTATTTT
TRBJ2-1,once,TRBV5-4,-,CASSLPERWNEQFF,TGTGCCAGCAGCCTACCCGAACGATGGAATGAGCAGTTCTTC
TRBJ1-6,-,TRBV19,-,CASSIRPYRDGSPLHF,TGTGCCAGTAGTATAAGGCCGTACAGGGACGGGTCACCCCTCCACTTT
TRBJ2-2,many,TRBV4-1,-,CASSQPLGTGELFF,TGCGCCAGCAGCCAACCACTAGGCACCGGGGAGCTGTTTTTT
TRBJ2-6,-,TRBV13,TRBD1,CASISPRQGAAGANVLTF,TGTGCCAGCATCTCGCCTAGACAGGGGGCTGCTGGGGCCAACGTCCTGACTTTC
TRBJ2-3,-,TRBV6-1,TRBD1,CASSERSGQGPTDTQYF,TGTGCCAGCAGTGAAAGGAGCGGACAGGGCCCCACAGATACGCAGTATTTT
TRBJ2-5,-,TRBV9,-,CASSALAGLWETQYF,TGTGCCAGCAGTGCTCTGGCGGGCCTCTGGGAGACCCAGTACTTC
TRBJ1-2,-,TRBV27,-,CASNDPGRGYTF,TGTGCCAGCAATGATCCAGGGAGGGGCTACACCTTC
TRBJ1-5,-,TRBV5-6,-,CASSFGGNQPQHF,TGTGCCAGCAGCTTTGGAGGCAATCAGCCCCAGCATTTT
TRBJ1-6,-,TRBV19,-,CASTTRGMVSPLHF,TGTGCCAGTACCACGAGGGGGATGGTTTCACCCCTCCACTTT
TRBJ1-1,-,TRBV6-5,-,CASSYQTGTNTEAFF,TGTGCCAGCAGTTACCAAACCGGGACAAACACTGAAGCTTTCTTT